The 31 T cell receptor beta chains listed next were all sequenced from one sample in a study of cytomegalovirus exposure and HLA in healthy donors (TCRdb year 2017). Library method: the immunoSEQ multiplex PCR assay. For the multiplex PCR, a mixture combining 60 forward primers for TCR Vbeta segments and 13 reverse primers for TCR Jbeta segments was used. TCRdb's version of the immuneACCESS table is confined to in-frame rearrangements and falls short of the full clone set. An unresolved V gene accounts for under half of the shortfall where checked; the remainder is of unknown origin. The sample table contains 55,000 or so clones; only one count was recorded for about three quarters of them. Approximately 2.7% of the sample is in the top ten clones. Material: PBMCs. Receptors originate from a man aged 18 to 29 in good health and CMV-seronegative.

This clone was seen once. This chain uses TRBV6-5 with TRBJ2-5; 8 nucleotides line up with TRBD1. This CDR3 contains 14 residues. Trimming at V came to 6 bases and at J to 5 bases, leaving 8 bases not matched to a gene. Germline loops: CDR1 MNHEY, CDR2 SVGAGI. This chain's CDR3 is CASRDTGGGETQYF. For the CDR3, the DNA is TGTGCCAGCAGGGACACAGGGGGAGGTGAGACCCAGTACTTC.

In DNA, the CDR3 is TGTGCCACCAGCAGAGATATCGGGGAGGGCACCTTC. Translated: CATSRDIGEGTF. The chain recombines TRBV15 with TRBJ1-2; D is unresolved. Trimming pared 0 bases from V and 13 bases from J, leaving 12 bases between. Germline V gives CDR1 LNHNV, CDR2 YYDKDF (reference sequence). CDR3 length: 12 amino acids. The variable domain in full, completed from reference TRBV15 and TRBJ1-2, reads DAMVIQNPRYQVTQFGKPVTLSCSQTLNHNVMYWYQQKSSQAPKLLFHYYDKDFNNEADTPDNFQSRRPNTSFCFLDIRSPGLGDTAMYLCATSRDIGEGTFGSGTRLTVV.

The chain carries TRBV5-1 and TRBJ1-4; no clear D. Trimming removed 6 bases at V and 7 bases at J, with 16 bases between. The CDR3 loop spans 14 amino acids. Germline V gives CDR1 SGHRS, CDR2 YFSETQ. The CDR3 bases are TGCGCCAGCAAACCTGCCCAACTAGGTGAAAAACTGTTTTTT. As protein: CASKPAQLGEKLFF.

CDR3 DNA: TGTGCCAGCAGTTACCGGAGGAGCTCCTATAATTCACCCCTCCACTTT. Residues: CASSYRRSSYNSPLHF. The gene calls are TRBV6-5 and TRBJ1-6; D not resolved. V was cut by 2 bases and J by 0 bases, with 8 bases left in between. CDR3 length: 16 amino acids. Germline CDR1 and CDR2: MNHEY and SVGAGI.

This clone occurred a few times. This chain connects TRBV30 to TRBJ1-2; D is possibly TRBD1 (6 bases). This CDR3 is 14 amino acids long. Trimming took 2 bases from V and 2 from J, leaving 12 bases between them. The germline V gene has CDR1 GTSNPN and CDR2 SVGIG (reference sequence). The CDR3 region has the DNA TGTGCCTGGAGTTCCCCCAGGGGAAACTATGGCTACACCTTC. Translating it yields CAWSSPRGNYGYTF.

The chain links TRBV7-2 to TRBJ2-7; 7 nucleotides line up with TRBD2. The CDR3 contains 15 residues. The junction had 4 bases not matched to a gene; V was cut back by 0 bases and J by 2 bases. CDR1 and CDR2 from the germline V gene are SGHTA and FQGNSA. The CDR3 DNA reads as TGTGCCAGCAGCTTAGCAGCGGGAAACACCTACGAGCAGTACTTC. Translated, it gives CASSLAAGNTYEQYF.

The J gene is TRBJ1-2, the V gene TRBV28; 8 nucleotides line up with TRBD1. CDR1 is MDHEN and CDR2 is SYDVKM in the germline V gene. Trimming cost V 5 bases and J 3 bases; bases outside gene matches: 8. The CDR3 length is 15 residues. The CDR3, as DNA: TGTGCCAGCAGTCACGCGGACAGGGAGTACTATGGCTACACCTTC. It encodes CASSHADREYYGYTF.

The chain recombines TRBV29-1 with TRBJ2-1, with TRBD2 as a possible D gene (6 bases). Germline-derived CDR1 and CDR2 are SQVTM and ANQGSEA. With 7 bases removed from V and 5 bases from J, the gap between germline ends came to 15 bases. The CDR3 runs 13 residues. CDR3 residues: CSGSGGANNEQFF. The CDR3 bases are TGCAGCGGTAGTGGCGGGGCAAACAATGAGCAGTTCTTC.

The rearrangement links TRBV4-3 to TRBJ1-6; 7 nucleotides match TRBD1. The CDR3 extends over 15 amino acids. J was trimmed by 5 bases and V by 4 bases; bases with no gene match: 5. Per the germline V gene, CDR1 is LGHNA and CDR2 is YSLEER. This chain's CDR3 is CASSPGGRDNSPLHF. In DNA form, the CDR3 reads TGCGCCAGCAGCCCAGGGGGACGGGATAATTCACCCCTCCACTTT.

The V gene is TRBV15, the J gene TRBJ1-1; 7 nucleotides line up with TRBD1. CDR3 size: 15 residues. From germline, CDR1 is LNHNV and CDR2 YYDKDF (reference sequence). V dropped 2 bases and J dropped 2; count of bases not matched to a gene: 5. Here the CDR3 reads CATSRFDRVNTEAFF. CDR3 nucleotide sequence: TGTGCCACCAGCAGATTTGACAGGGTAAACACTGAAGCTTTCTTT.

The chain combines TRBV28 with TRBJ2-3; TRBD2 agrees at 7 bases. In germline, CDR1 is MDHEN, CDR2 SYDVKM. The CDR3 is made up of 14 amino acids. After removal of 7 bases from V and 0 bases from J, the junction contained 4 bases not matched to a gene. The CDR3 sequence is CASMGGSSTDTQYF. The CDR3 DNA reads TGTGCCAGCATGGGGGGGAGTAGCACAGATACGCAGTATTTT.

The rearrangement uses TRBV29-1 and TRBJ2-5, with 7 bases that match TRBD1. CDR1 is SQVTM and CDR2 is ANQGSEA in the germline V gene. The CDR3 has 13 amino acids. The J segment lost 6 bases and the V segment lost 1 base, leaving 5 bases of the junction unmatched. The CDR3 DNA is TGCAGCGTTGAAGGGACAGGTCAAAAGACCCAGTACTTC. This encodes CSVEGTGQKTQYF.

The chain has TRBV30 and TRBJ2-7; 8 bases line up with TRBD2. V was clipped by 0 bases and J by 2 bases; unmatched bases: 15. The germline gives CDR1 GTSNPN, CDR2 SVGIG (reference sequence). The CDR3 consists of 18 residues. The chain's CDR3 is CAWSVLPVWREDPYEQYF. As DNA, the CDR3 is TGTGCCTGGAGTGTACTCCCCGTGTGGCGGGAGGACCCCTACGAGCAGTACTTC.

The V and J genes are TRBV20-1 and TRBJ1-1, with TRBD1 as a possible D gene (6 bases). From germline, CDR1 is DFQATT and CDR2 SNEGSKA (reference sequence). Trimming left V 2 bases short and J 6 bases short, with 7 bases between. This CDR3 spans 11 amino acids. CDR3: CSARQGPEAFF. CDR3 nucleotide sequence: TGCAGTGCTAGACAGGGGCCTGAAGCTTTCTTT.

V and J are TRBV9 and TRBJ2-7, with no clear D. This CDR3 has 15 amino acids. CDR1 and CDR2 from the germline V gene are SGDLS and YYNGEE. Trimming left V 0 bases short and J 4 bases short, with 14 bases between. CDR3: CASSVGAGKGYEQYF. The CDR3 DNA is TGTGCCAGCAGCGTAGGAGCAGGTAAAGGATACGAGCAGTACTTC.

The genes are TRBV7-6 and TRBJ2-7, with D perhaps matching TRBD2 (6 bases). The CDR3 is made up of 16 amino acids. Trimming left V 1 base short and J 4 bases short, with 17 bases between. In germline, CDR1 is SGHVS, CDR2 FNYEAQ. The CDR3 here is CASSLVTGGTFYEQYF. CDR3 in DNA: TGTGCCAGCAGCTTAGTCACTGGCGGGACGTTTTACGAGCAGTACTTC.

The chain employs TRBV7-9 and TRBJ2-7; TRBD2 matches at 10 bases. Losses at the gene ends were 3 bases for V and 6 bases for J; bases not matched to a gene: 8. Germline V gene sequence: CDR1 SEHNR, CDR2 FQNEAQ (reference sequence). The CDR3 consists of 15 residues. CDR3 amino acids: CASSFPSGRLGEQYF. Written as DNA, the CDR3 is TGTGCCAGCAGCTTCCCTAGCGGGAGACTCGGCGAGCAGTACTTC.

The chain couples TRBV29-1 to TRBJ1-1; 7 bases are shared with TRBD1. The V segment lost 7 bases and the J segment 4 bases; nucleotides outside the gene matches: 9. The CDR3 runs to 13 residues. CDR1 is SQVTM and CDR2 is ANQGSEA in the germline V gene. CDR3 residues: CSAKQGSSTEAFF. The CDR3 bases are TGCAGCGCCAAACAGGGGTCGAGCACTGAAGCTTTCTTT.

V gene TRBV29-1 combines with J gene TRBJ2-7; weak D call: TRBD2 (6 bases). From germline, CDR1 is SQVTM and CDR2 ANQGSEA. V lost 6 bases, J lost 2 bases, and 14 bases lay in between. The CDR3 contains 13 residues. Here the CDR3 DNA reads TGCAGCGTCCCGGGACTGAACCCCTACGAGCAGTACTTC. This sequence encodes CSVPGLNPYEQYF.

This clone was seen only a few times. In DNA, the CDR3 is TGTGCCAGCAGCTTAGAAGGACAGGTAGACACTGAAGCTTTCTTT. The encoded protein is CASSLEGQVDTEAFF. J is TRBJ1-1 and V is TRBV7-9; 7 bases line up with TRBD1. Germline CDR1 reads SEHNR; CDR2 reads FQNEAQ (reference sequence). The CDR3 is 15 residues long. With V trimmed by 1 base and J by 3 bases, 5 bases remained unmatched.

The CDR3 nucleotides are TGTGCCAGCAGTCCGGACAGGGGAGGTAGAAATGAGCAGTTCTTC. It specifies CASSPDRGGRNEQFF. The V and J genes are TRBV14 and TRBJ2-1, with 9 bases identical to TRBD1. CDR1 and CDR2 (germline): SGHDN, FVKESK. V was pared by 6 bases and J by 7 bases, with 10 bases of the junction left unmatched. This CDR3 has 15 residues.

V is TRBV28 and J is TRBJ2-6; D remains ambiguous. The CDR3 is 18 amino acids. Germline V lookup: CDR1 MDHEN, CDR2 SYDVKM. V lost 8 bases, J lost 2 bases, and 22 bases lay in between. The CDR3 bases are TGTGCCAGCCGTCGTTGGGCAGGCCAGTTAGCTGGGGCCAACGTCCTGACTTTC. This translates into CASRRWAGQLAGANVLTF.

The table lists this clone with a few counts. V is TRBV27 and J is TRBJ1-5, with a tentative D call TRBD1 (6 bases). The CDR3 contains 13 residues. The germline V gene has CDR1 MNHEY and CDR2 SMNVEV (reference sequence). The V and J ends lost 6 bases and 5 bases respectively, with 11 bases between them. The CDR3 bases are TGTGCCAGCAGCGTCGGGGGGCATCAGCCCCAGCATTTT. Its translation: CASSVGGHQPQHF.

The CDR3 region has the DNA TGTGCCAGTGAGTTGAACACTGAAGCTTTCTTT. Translated: CASELNTEAFF. V is TRBV6-1 and J is TRBJ1-1; D not certain. Germline CDR1 MNHNS, CDR2 SASEGT. Trimming left V 9 bases short and J 0 bases short, with 5 bases between. This CDR3 contains 11 residues.

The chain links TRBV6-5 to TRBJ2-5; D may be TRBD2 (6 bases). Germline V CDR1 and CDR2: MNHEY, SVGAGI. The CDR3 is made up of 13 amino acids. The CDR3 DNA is TGTGCAGCCGGTAGGGACTACCAAGAGACCCAGTACTTC. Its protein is CAAGRDYQETQYF.

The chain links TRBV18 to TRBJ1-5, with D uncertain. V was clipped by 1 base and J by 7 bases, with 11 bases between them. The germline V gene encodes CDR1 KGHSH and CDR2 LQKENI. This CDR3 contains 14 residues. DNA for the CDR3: TGTGCCAGCTCACCACTTGGGTTGGGCCAGCCCCAGCATTTT. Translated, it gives CASSPLGLGQPQHF. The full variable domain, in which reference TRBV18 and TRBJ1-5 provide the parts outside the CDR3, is NAGVMQNPRHLVRRRGQEARLRCSPMKGHSHVYWYRQLPEEGLKFMVYLQKENIIDESGMPKERFSAEFPKEGPSILRIQQVVRGDSAAYFCASSPLGLGQPQHFGDGTRLSIL.

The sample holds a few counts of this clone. The CDR3 region has the DNA TGCGCCAGCAGCCAGGGACAGGGGATGTGGGATGAGCAGTTCTTC. Translated: CASSQGQGMWDEQFF. The chain couples TRBV4-3 to TRBJ2-1, with TRBD1 identical over 10 bases. Germline V CDR1 and CDR2: LGHNA, YSLEER. This CDR3 has 15 amino acids. With V trimmed by 3 bases and J by 8 bases, 7 bases remained unmatched.

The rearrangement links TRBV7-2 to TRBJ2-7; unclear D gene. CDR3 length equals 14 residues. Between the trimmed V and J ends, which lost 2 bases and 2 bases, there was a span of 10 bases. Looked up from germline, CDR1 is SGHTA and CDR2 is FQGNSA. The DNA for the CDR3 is TGTGCCAGCAGCTTAACAGCTAAACCCTACGAGCAGTACTTC. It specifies CASSLTAKPYEQYF.

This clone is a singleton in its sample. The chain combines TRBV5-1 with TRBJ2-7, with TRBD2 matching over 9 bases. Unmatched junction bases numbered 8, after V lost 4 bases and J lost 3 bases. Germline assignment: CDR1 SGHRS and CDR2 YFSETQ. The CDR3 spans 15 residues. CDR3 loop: CASSQEILAGYEQYF. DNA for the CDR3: TGCGCCAGCAGCCAAGAGATACTAGCGGGCTACGAGCAGTACTTC.

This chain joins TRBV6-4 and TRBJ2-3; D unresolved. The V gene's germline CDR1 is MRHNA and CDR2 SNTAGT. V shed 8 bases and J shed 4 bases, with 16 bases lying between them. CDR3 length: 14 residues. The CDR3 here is CASRVSFLADTQYF. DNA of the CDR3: TGTGCCAGCCGGGTGTCGTTTTTGGCAGATACGCAGTATTTT.

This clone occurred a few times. The CDR3 sequence is CASSSKTSGKLFF. CDR3 nucleotide sequence: TGTGCCAGCAGCTCAAAAACTTCGGGAAAACTGTTTTTT. V and J are TRBV7-6 and TRBJ1-4, with D hard to call. V shed 4 bases and J shed 10 bases, with 13 bases lying between them. Germline values: CDR1 SGHVS, CDR2 FNYEAQ. The CDR3 is 13 residues long. The variable domain in full, with the rest retrieved from reference TRBV7-6 and TRBJ1-4, is GAGVSQSPRYKVTKRGQDVALRCDPISGHVSLYWYRQALGQGPEFLTYFNYEAQQDKSGLPNDRFSAERPEGSISTLTIQRTEQRDSAMYRCASSSKTSGKLFFGSGTQLSVL.